Sequencing of this T cell receptor (beta chain) was carried out in a study of beta chain features in type 1 diabetes. Study results and limitations: cDNA-based reads could over-represent cells with high TCR expression. The naive, central memory and Treg TCRB repertoires looked more alike in patients than they did in healthy donors. Among patients with Type 1 diabetes, TCRB CDR3s were moderately but significantly shorter in every one of the four CD4+ subsets.

The entirety of the isolated RNA underwent reverse transcription, so expressed TCRB transcripts were sequenced. Clones were read by immunoSEQ multiplex PCR, and TCRdb kept only the in-frame ones, dropping some. The sample lists 240,000 or so clones, around 13% occurring once. Cell sorting via CD45RO/CCR7/CD25/CD127/CD95/CD27 was performed to obtain CD4+ naive, central memory, regulatory and stem cell-like memory cells. Each sorted population was over 95% pure. With V trimmed by 3 bases and J by 4 bases, 6 bases remained unmatched. The germline V gene encodes CDR1 SGHRS and CDR2 YFSETQ. The CDR3 covers 14 residues. Comments on this clone: The antigen is undetermined.

This clonotype was obtained from a man aged 25 to 40 with type 1 diabetes. Specimen: naive CD4+ T cells from blood. The rearrangement links TRBV5-1 to TRBJ1-2, with TRBD1 identical over 7 bases. The CDR3 spells CASSWDSQGYGYTF. The CDR3 DNA reads as TGCGCCAGCAGCTGGGACAGTCAGGGCTATGGCTACACCTTC.